A single sample gave rise to the 31 T cell receptor beta chains below, sequenced in a study of OX40 agonist ivuxolimab in advanced cancers. The data were produced by immunoSEQ multiplex PCR, yet TCRdb's version contains in-frame clones alone and is incomplete. Among 24,000 or so clones listed, approximately 91% were seen once. The sequencing used CD4+ or CD8+ T cells sorted from blood, collected in a trial of the OX40 agonist ivuxolimab. The receptors shown here come from an adult with an advanced solid tumor such as melanoma, head and neck, liver or kidney cancer.

This clone was seen once. The chain couples TRBV21-1 to TRBJ1-4. TRBV21-1 is flagged as a pseudogene. The CDR3 loop spans 14 amino acids. The chain's CDR3 is CASRPGILGEKLFF. The CDR3, as DNA: TGTGCCAGCAGACCCGGGATACTAGGCGAAAAACTGTTTTTT.

The rearrangement links TRBV18 to TRBJ2-7, with 9 nucleotides matching TRBD1. Germline V gene lookup returns CDR1 KGHSH and CDR2 LQKENI. The junction had 11 bases not matched to a gene; V was cut back by 6 bases and J by 5 bases. There are 15 residues in the CDR3. The CDR3 sequence is CASSRSGQGQDEQYF. The CDR3 DNA follows: TGTGCCAGCTCGCGCTCGGGACAGGGTCAGGACGAGCAGTACTTC. Full variable domain (outside the CDR3, taken from reference TRBV18 and TRBJ2-7): NAGVMQNPRHLVRRRGQEARLRCSPMKGHSHVYWYRQLPEEGLKFMVYLQKENIIDESGMPKERFSAEFPKEGPSILRIQQVVRGDSAAYFCASSRSGQGQDEQYFGPGTRLTVT.

This sequence joins TRBV21-1 and TRBJ1-5; whether TRBD1, the table's D call, matches the DNA was not checked. TRBV21-1 is termed a pseudogene. The CDR3 consists of 15 residues. The CDR3 region is CASSQSRGSNQPQHF. CDR3 DNA sequence: TGTGCCAGCAGCCAATCCAGGGGTAGCAATCAGCCCCAGCATTTT.

This clone has only a few counts. The CDR3 loop reads CASSLPGGAYEQYF. CDR3 nucleotides: TGTGCCAGTAGTCTGCCAGGGGGGGCCTACGAGCAGTACTTC. The chain is built from TRBV19 and TRBJ2-7; D is perhaps TRBD1 or TRBD2 (7 bases each). CDR1 and CDR2 (germline): LNHDA, SQIVND (reference sequence). The CDR3 has 14 amino acids. The V end was cut by 5 bases, the J end by 2 bases, with 13 bases between.

This clone was seen once. The rearrangement joins TRBV2 to TRBJ1-3; D is unresolved. The germline V and J ends were trimmed by 7 bases and 0 bases, with 16 bases remaining between them. This CDR3 spans 16 amino acids. The V gene's germline CDR1 is SNHLY and CDR2 FYNNEI. The CDR3 DNA follows: TGTGCCAGCACGGAGTTGGTCGGGAACTCTGGAAACACCATATATTTT. This sequence encodes CASTELVGNSGNTIYF.

The rearrangement joins TRBV28 to TRBJ1-1; D gene unclear. The CDR3 consists of 11 residues. The V gene's germline CDR1 is MDHEN and CDR2 SYDVKM. V shed 4 bases and J shed 1 base, with 1 base lying between them. The CDR3 sequence is CASSSNTEAFF. The CDR3 DNA reads as TGTGCCAGCAGTTCGAACACTGAAGCTTTCTTT.

The rearrangement uses TRBV29-1 and TRBJ1-1; D gene uncertain. Germline loops: CDR1 SQVTM, CDR2 ANQGSEA. The CDR3 has 12 residues. The ends were cut back, 7 bases at V and 11 bases at J, with 20 bases in the middle. CDR3 nucleotides: TGCAGCGCCGAGGCGGGTCGGGAGAGTGCTTTCTTT. This gives the protein CSAEAGRESAFF.

The CDR3 DNA reads TGTGCCAGCAGCTACAGGGGGACTAGCGGGAGTGCTGGGGCCAACGTCCTGACTTTC. This gives the protein CASSYRGTSGSAGANVLTF. The chain links TRBV5-6 to TRBJ2-6; 14 bases line up with TRBD2. V was clipped by 3 bases and J by 2 bases; unmatched bases: 7. The CDR3 runs to 19 residues. Germline lookup yields CDR1 SGHDT and CDR2 YYEEEE.

The V and J genes are TRBV5-1 and TRBJ2-7, with D perhaps TRBD1 (6 bases). This CDR3 is built from 13 residues. Germline V gives CDR1 SGHRS, CDR2 YFSETQ. The ends were cut back, 4 bases at V and 5 bases at J, with 13 bases in the middle. The CDR3 nucleotides read TGCGCCAGCAGCCTACAGGGTCTCGACGAGCAGTACTTC. It codes for CASSLQGLDEQYF.

The chain uses TRBV10-1 and TRBJ1-5; a possible D gene is TRBD1 (6 bases). Germline values: CDR1 WNHNN, CDR2 SYGVQD (reference sequence). CDR3 size: 13 residues. Between the trimmed V and J ends, which lost 10 bases and 3 bases, there was a span of 13 bases. This CDR3 reads CATSTGVNQPQHF. CDR3 sequence (DNA): TGCGCCACCTCGACAGGAGTCAATCAGCCCCAGCATTTT.

The chain couples TRBV28 to TRBJ1-2; the D is unclear. The CDR3 is made up of 13 amino acids. Germline CDR1 is MDHEN and CDR2 is SYDVKM. V lost 2 bases to trimming and J lost 5 bases, with 9 bases between them. The CDR3 coding sequence is TGTGCCAGCAGTTTAGACGGACCTTATGGCTACACCTTC. This codes for CASSLDGPYGYTF.

This chain uses TRBV29-1 with TRBJ2-5, with D hard to call. Germline V gives CDR1 SQVTM, CDR2 ANQGSEA. Trimming took off 3 bases at V and 0 bases at J, with 8 bases between the two ends. The CDR3 length is 13 residues. The DNA for the CDR3 is TGCAGCGTTGAGGACGGGTACCAAGAGACCCAGTACTTC. The encoded protein is CSVEDGYQETQYF.

The J gene is TRBJ1-6, the V gene TRBV10-2; a weak D match, TRBD1 (5 bases). CDR3 length: 16 amino acids. Germline V gene data show CDR1 as WSHSY and CDR2 as SAAADI. V lost 4 bases to trimming and J lost 8 bases, with 18 bases between them. CDR3 sequence (DNA): TGCGCCAGCAGTGCCCGGGGAAAGGGGATGGATTCACCCCTCCACTTT. Amino acids: CASSARGKGMDSPLHF.

The chain combines TRBV18 with TRBJ2-5, with unresolved D. Germline V gives CDR1 KGHSH, CDR2 LQKENI. V shed 2 bases and J shed 2 bases, with 3 bases lying between them. This CDR3 spans 12 amino acids. The CDR3 DNA reads TGTGCCAGCTCACCAGAACAAGAGACCCAGTACTTC. Translation gives CASSPEQETQYF.

Notes on this clone: The junction shows a germline mismatch at one end, possibly a read error. The CDR3 protein is CAISERLRGTVHNSSQPQHF. CDR3 in DNA: TGTGCCATCAGTGAGAGATTAAGGGGAACCGTTCATAATAGCAGTCAGCCCCAGCATTTT. The V and J genes are TRBV10-3 and TRBJ1-5, with a possible D match to TRBD1 (5 bases). Germline lookup yields CDR1 ENHRY and CDR2 SYGVKD. The CDR3 has 20 residues.

This chain connects TRBV6-5 to TRBJ2-1, with D possibly being TRBD1 (5 bases). Germline loops: CDR1 MNHEY, CDR2 SVGAGI. V was shortened by 2 bases and J by 3 bases, with 5 bases between the two germline ends. The CDR3 has 13 residues. The DNA of the CDR3 is TGTGCCAGCAGTTACGGACACTACAATGAGCAGTTCTTC. Amino acid sequence: CASSYGHYNEQFF.

The chain combines TRBV19 with TRBJ1-5; 7 bases agree with TRBD1. There are 17 residues in the CDR3. Germline CDR1 and CDR2: LNHDA and SQIVND (reference sequence). V lost 3 bases, J lost 1 base, and 9 bases stayed unmatched. DNA for the CDR3: TGTGCCAGTAGTATGGTTCCGGGACAGAGAAGCAATCAGCCCCAGCATTTT. Translation gives CASSMVPGQRSNQPQHF.

V usage is TRBV25-1 and J usage is TRBJ2-5; maybe TRBD2 (6 bases). Trimming pared 8 bases from V and 5 bases from J, leaving 15 bases between. Germline V gene lookup returns CDR1 MGHDK and CDR2 SYGVNS. This CDR3 spans 13 amino acids. The CDR3: CASRFGSGETQYF. Written as DNA, the CDR3 is TGTGCCAGCCGCTTCGGGAGCGGCGAGACCCAGTACTTC.

This clone was recorded once. The chain joins TRBV5-6 to TRBJ2-3, with D perhaps being TRBD1 or TRBD2 (5 bases each). CDR3 length: 12 residues. Deletions cut 5 bases from V and 8 bases from J, with 12 bases between. Germline values: CDR1 SGHDT, CDR2 YYEEEE. CDR3 residues: CASRMHGGTQYF. Here the CDR3 DNA reads TGTGCCAGCAGGATGCATGGGGGTACGCAGTATTTT.

This chain uses TRBV10-2 with TRBJ2-3; the D gene is possibly TRBD1 (6 bases). This CDR3 has 14 amino acids. V lost 5 bases, J lost 9 bases, and 18 bases lay in between. CDR1 and CDR2 (germline): WSHSY, SAAADI. The CDR3 region has the DNA TGCGCCAGCAGTTACAGTAGGGGGTGGGACACGCAGTATTTT. Amino acid sequence: CASSYSRGWDTQYF.

The chain recombines TRBV5-1 with TRBJ2-1; 9 bases match TRBD2. Germline V lookup: CDR1 SGHRS, CDR2 YFSETQ. The CDR3 runs 16 residues. The V and J ends lost 0 bases and 5 bases, in that order; junction bases with no gene match: 6. The CDR3 region has the DNA TGCGCCAGCAGCTTGGCCGCGGGGGGGCCGGACAATGAGCAGTTCTTC. It specifies CASSLAAGGPDNEQFF.

The V and J genes are TRBV10-3 and TRBJ2-7; D tentatively fits TRBD1 or TRBD2 (5 bases each). Germline V CDR1 and CDR2: ENHRY, SYGVKD. With 10 bases removed from V and 0 bases from J, the gap between germline ends came to 10 bases. The CDR3 has 12 amino acids. The CDR3 protein is CASRDGSYEQYF. DNA for the CDR3: TGTGCCAGTCGGGACGGCTCCTACGAGCAGTACTTC.

The J gene is TRBJ2-7, the V gene TRBV5-6; D remains unclear. There are 12 residues in the CDR3. Germline CDR1 SGHDT, CDR2 YYEEEE. The V gene lost 4 bases and the J gene lost 3 bases, with 8 bases spanning the gap. The CDR3 loop reads CASSLRFYEQYF. CDR3 coding DNA: TGTGCCAGCAGCCTCAGGTTCTACGAGCAGTACTTC.

The rearrangement uses TRBV5-1 and TRBJ2-2; D may be TRBD1 (5 bases). The CDR3 spans 17 residues. Germline V gives CDR1 SGHRS, CDR2 YFSETQ. Deletions cut 1 base from V and 2 bases from J, with 15 bases between. CDR3 nucleotide sequence: TGCGCCAGCAGCTTGTGGGGAACAGGAATTAACACCGGGGAGCTGTTTTTT. Residues: CASSLWGTGINTGELFF.

The chain couples TRBV7-9 to TRBJ1-3; D remains unclear. The CDR3 consists of 16 residues. V was shortened by 4 bases and J by 0 bases, with 13 bases between the two germline ends. Per the germline V gene, CDR1 is SEHNR and CDR2 is FQNEAQ (reference sequence). CDR3 sequence: CASSYFQSHSGNTIYF. Written as DNA, the CDR3 is TGTGCCAGCAGCTATTTCCAGTCTCACTCTGGAAACACCATATATTTT.

V and J are TRBV4-2 and TRBJ1-4; no clear D. The CDR3 runs 18 residues. Trimming removed 0 bases at V and 4 bases at J, with 18 bases between. Germline V gives CDR1 LGHNA, CDR2 YNFKEQ. The CDR3 DNA sequence: TGTGCCAGCAGCCAAGAGTCGTACCGGACGCAGGTTAATGAAAAACTGTTTTTT. Protein: CASSQESYRTQVNEKLFF.

The chain carries TRBV6-5 and TRBJ2-1; D is tentatively TRBD1 or TRBD2 (5 bases each). The V and J ends lost 1 base and 7 bases respectively, with 11 bases between them. Germline V gene data show CDR1 as MNHEY and CDR2 as SVGAGI. This CDR3 has 14 amino acids. CDR3 nucleotide sequence: TGTGCCAGCAGTTACTGGGGGTCGGGGAATGAGCAGTTCTTC. Its translation is CASSYWGSGNEQFF.

Here the CDR3 DNA reads TGTGCCAGCAGTGGGGACACTAGCAATCAGCCCCAGCATTTT. The encoded protein is CASSGDTSNQPQHF. This chain uses TRBV2 with TRBJ1-5, with D possibly matching TRBD1 (6 bases). CDR3 length: 14 amino acids. The V gene lost 4 bases and the J gene lost 0 bases, with 7 bases spanning the gap. The germline V gene has CDR1 SNHLY and CDR2 FYNNEI.

The genes are TRBV7-3 and TRBJ1-1; D perhaps matches TRBD1 (5 bases). This CDR3 has 14 residues. The germline V gene has CDR1 SGHTA and CDR2 FQGTGA. V gave up 2 bases and J gave up 4 bases, with 11 bases separating them. CDR3 sequence: CASSLDQGGTEAFF. The CDR3, as DNA: TGTGCCAGCAGCTTAGATCAGGGTGGCACTGAAGCTTTCTTT.

The chain uses TRBV7-9 and TRBJ1-1; no definite D call. Germline V gene data show CDR1 as SEHNR and CDR2 as FQNEAQ (reference sequence). The V and J ends lost 1 base and 3 bases respectively, with 12 bases between them. The CDR3 covers 15 residues. The CDR3 bases are TGTGCCAGCAGCTTAGGGAGTGCCCGGGACACTGAAGCTTTCTTT. Protein sequence: CASSLGSARDTEAFF.

This chain connects TRBV6-6 to TRBJ2-1; TRBD2 agrees at 7 bases. Germline CDR1 and CDR2: MNHNY and SVGAGI (reference sequence). V was clipped by 6 bases and J by 7 bases; unmatched bases: 15. This CDR3 has 16 amino acids. This chain's CDR3 is CASRTNSGFLGNEQFF. The CDR3 DNA follows: TGTGCCAGCAGAACAAATAGCGGGTTCTTGGGGAATGAGCAGTTCTTC.